The present TCR beta chain was sequenced within a study of blood T cell repertoires in COVID-19. Overall study: The analysed material was cDNA or gDNA that came from T cells, B-cell-depleted T cells, or PBMCs.

Cohort placement rested on clinical history that participants reported themselves. Authors' data handling: Estimated nucleated cell counts came from reference gene primer amplification. TCRdb's copy holds only in-frame clones and misses some; the assay was immunoSEQ multiplex PCR. Clonal size and the V and J genes are those of that table, whereas D and trimming came from the DNA. This table has some 400,000 clones, 90% to 95% appearing once. The CDR3 has 17 amino acids. V gave up 5 bases and J gave up 4 bases; unmatched junction bases: 10. CDR1 is SNHLY and CDR2 is FYNNEI in the germline V gene. The chain uses TRBV2 and TRBJ2-2; TRBD2 matches at 10 bases. This TCR derives from a woman aged 40 to 55 who had been exposed to COVID-19. Sequenced sample: PBMCs or T cells enriched from blood (not recorded which). The CDR3 loop is CASSRASGGAGTGELFF. The CDR3 coding sequence is TGTGCCAGCAGTAGGGCCAGCGGGGGGGCCGGCACCGGGGAGCTGTTTTTT.